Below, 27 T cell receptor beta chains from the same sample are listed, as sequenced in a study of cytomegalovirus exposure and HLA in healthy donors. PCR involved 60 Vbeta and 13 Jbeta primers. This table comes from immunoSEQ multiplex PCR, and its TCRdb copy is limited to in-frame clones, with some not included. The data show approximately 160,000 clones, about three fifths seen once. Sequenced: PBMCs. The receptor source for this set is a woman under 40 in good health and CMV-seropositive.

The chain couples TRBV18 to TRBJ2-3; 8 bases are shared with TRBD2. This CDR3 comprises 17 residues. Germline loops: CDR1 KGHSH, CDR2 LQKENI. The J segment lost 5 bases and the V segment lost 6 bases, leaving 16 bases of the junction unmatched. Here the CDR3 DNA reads TGTGCCAGCTCGCCGACCGTGACAAGCGGGAGAAGAGATACGCAGTATTTT. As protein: CASSPTVTSGRRDTQYF.

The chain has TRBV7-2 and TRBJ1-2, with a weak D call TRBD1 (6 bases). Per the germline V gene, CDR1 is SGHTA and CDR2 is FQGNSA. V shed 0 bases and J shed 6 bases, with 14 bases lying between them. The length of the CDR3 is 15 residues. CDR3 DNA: TGTGCCAGCAGCTTAGCGTGGCCACAGGGACATGGCTACACCTTC. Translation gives CASSLAWPQGHGYTF.

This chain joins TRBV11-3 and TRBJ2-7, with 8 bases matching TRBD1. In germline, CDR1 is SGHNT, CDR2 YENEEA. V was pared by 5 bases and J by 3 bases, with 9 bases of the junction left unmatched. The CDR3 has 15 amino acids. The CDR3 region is CASSVSGTGLYEQYF. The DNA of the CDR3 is TGTGCCAGCAGCGTCTCCGGGACAGGTCTCTACGAGCAGTACTTC.

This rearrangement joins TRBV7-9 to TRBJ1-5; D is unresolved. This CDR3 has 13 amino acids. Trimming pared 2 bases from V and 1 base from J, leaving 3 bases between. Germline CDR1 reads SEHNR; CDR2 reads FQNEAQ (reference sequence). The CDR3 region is CASSLSSNQPQHF. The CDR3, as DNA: TGTGCCAGCAGCTTAAGCAGCAATCAGCCCCAGCATTTT.

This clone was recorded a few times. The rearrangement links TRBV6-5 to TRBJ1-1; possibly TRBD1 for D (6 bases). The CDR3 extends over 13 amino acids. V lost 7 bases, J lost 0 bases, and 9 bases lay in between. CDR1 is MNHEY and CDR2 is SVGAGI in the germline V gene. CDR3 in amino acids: CASKGGLNTEAFF. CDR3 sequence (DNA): TGTGCCAGCAAGGGGGGGTTGAACACTGAAGCTTTCTTT.

The CDR3 sequence is CASSAWERNNQPQHF. CDR3 DNA: TGTGCCAGTAGCGCGTGGGAGAGAAACAATCAGCCCCAGCATTTT. This sequence joins TRBV19 and TRBJ1-5, with D uncertain. Looked up from germline, CDR1 is LNHDA and CDR2 is SQIVND (reference sequence). The V end lost 6 bases, the J end lost 3 bases, and 15 bases lay between the germline ends. The CDR3 covers 15 residues.

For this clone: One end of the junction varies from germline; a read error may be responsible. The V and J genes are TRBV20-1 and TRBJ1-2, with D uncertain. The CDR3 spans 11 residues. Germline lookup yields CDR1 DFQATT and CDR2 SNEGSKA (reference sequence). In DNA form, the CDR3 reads TGTGGGTTACCGAGGGCTTCAGGCTACACCTTC. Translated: CGLPRASGYTF.

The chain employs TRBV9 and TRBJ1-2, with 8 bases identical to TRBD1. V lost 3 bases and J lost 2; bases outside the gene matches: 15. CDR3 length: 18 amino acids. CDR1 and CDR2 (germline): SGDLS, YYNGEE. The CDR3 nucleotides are TGTGCCAGCAGCGCTCGGGGGAACCAGGGGGCAGGAAACTATGGCTACACCTTC. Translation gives CASSARGNQGAGNYGYTF.

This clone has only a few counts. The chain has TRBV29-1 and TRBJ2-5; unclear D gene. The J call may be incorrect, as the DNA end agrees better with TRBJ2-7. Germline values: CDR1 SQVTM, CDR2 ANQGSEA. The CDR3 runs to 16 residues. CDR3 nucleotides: TGCAGCGTTGAAGATTTTAGCACTACCGACTCCTACGAGCAGTACTTC. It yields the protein CSVEDFSTTDSYEQYF.

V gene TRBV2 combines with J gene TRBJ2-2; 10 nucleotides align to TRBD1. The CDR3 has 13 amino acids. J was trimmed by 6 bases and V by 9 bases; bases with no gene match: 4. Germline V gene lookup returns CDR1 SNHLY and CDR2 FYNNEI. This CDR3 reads CASDGQGAGELFF. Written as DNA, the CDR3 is TGTGCCAGTGATGGACAGGGGGCCGGGGAGCTGTTTTTT.

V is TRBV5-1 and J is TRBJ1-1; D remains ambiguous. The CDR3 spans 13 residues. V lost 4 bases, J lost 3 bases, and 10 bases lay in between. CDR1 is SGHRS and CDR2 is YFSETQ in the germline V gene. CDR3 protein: CASSPGEDTEAFF. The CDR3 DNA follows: TGCGCCAGCAGCCCCGGGGAGGACACTGAAGCTTTCTTT. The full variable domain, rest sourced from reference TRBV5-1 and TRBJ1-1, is KAGVTQTPRYLIKTRGQQVTLSCSPISGHRSVSWYQQTPGQGLQFLFEYFSETQRNKGNFPGRFSGRQFSNSRSEMNVSTLELGDSALYLCASSPGEDTEAFFGQGTRLTVV.

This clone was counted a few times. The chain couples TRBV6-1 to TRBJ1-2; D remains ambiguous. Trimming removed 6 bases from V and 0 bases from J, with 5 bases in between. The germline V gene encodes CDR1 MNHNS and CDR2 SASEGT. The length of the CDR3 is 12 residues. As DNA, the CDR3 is TGTGCCAGCAGAGGAGCTAACTATGGCTACACCTTC. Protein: CASRGANYGYTF.

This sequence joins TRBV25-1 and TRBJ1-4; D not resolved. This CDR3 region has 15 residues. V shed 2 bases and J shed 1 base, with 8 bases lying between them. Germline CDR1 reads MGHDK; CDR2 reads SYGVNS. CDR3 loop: CASSENYRTNEKLFF. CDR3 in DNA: TGTGCCAGCAGTGAAAACTACCGAACTAATGAAAAACTGTTTTTT. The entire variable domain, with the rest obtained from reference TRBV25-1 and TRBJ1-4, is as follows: EADIYQTPRYLVIGTGKKITLECSQTMGHDKMYWYQQDPGMELHLIHYSYGVNSTEKGDLSSESTVSRIRTEHFPLTLESARPSHTSQYLCASSENYRTNEKLFFGSGTQLSVL.

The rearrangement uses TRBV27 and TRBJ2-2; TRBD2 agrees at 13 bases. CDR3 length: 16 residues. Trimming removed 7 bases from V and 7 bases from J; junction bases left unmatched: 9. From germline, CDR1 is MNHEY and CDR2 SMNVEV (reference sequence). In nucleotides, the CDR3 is TGTGCCAGCACGCTACGGGGACTAGCGGGGTACGGGGAGCTGTTTTTT. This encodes CASTLRGLAGYGELFF.

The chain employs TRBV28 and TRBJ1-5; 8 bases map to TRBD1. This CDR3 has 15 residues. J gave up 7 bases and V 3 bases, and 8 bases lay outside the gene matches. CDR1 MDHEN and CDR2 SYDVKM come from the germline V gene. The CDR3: CASSLNQGAVQPQHF. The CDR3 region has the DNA TGTGCCAGCAGTTTGAACCAGGGGGCCGTCCAGCCCCAGCATTTT.

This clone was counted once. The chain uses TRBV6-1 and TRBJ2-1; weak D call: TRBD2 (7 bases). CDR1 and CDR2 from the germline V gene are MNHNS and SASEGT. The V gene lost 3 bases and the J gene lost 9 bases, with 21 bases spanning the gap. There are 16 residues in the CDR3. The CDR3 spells CASSDEGGALPSEQFF. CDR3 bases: TGTGCCAGCAGTGACGAAGGGGGGGCCTTACCAAGTGAGCAGTTCTTC.

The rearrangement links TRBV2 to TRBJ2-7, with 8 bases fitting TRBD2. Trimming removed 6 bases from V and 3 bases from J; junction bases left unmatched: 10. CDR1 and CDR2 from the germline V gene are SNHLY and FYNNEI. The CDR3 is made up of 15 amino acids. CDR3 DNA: TGTGCCAGCAGCCGAGGCGGGGGGAATAGCTACGAGCAGTACTTC. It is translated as CASSRGGGNSYEQYF.

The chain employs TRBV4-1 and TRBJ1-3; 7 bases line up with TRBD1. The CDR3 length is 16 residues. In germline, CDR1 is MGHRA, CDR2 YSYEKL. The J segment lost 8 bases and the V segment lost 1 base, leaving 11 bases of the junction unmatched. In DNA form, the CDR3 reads TGCGCCAGCAGCCAAGGTCCCCGACAGGGCGCGGACACCATATATTTT. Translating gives CASSQGPRQGADTIYF.

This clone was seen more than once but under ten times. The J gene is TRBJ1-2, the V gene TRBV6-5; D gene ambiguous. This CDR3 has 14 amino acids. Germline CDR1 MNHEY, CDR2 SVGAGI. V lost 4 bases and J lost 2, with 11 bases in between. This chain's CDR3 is CASSLPGGNYGYTF. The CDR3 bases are TGTGCCAGCAGTTTACCGGGCGGGAACTATGGCTACACCTTC.

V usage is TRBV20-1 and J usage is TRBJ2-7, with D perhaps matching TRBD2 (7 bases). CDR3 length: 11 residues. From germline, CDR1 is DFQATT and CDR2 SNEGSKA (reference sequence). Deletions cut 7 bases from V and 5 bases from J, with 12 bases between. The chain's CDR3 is CSGKGGDEQYF. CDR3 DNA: TGCAGTGGGAAGGGGGGGGACGAGCAGTACTTC.

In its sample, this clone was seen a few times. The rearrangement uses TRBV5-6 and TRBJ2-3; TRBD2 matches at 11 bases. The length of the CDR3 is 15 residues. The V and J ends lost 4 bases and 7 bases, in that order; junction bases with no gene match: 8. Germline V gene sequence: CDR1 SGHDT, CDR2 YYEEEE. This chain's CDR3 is CASSVGLADLNTQYF. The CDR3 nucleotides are TGTGCCAGCAGCGTGGGACTAGCGGACCTCAATACGCAGTATTTT.

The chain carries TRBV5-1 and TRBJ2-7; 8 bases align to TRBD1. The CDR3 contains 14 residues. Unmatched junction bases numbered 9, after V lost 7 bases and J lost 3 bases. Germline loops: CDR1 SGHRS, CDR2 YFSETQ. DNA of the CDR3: TGCGCCAGCGCCCAGACAGGGGCCGGCTACGAGCAGTACTTC. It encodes CASAQTGAGYEQYF.

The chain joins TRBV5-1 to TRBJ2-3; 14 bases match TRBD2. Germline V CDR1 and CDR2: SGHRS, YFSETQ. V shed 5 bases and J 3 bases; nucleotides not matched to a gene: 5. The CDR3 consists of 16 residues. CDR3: CASRSGTSGRTDTQYF. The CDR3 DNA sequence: TGCGCCAGCAGGTCCGGGACTAGCGGGAGAACAGATACGCAGTATTTT.

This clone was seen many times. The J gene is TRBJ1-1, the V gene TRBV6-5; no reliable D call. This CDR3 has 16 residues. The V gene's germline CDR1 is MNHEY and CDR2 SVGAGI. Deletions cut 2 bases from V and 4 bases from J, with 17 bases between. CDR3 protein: CASSYGRVLISTEAFF. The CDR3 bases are TGTGCCAGCAGTTACGGGCGGGTATTGATTAGCACTGAAGCTTTCTTT.

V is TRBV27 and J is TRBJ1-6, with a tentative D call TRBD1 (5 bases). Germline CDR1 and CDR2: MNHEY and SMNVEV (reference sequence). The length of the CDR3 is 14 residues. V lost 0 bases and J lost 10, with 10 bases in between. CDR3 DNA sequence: TGTGCCAGCAGTTTATCGACAGCAAGGTCACCCCTCCACTTT. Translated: CASSLSTARSPLHF.

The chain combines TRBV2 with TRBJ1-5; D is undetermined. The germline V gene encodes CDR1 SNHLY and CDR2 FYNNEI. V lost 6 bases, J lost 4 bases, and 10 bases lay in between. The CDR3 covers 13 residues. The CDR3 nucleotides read TGTGCCAGCAGGTACAGCACTAATCAGCCCCAGCATTTT. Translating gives CASRYSTNQPQHF.

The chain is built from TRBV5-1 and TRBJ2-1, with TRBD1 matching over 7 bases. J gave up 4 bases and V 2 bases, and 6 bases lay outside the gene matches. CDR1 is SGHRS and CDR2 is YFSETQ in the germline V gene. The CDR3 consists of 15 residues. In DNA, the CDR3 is TGCGCCAGCAGCTTACTACCGGGACAGTACAATGAGCAGTTCTTC. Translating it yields CASSLLPGQYNEQFF.